This T cell receptor beta chain was sequenced during a study of OX40 agonist ivuxolimab in advanced cancers. Points from the study as a whole: Both CD4+ and CD8+ T cell populations in blood had undergone clonal expansion by week 6 at 0.1 to 3.0 mg/kg. Compared with CD4+, CD8+ T cells on average had more expanded clones.

On this clone: Antigen unknown.

The V gene's germline CDR1 is GTSNPN and CDR2 SVGIG (reference sequence). Deletions cut 0 bases from V and 4 bases from J, with 9 bases between. The length of the CDR3 is 13 residues. Some clones are missing from TCRdb's copy, which holds only in-frame ones; the method was immunoSEQ multiplex PCR. Counted here are 45,000 to 60,000 clones, around nine tenths occurring once; the ten biggest clones make up about 6.5%. The material sequenced was CD4+ or CD8+ T cells sorted from blood, taken in a trial of the OX40 agonist ivuxolimab. The chain has TRBV30 and TRBJ1-1; unclear D gene. The sequence derives from an adult with an advanced solid tumor such as melanoma, head and neck, liver or kidney cancer. The chain's CDR3 is CAWSVGVRTEAFF. The CDR3 DNA reads as TGTGCCTGGAGTGTCGGGGTCCGCACTGAAGCTTTCTTT.